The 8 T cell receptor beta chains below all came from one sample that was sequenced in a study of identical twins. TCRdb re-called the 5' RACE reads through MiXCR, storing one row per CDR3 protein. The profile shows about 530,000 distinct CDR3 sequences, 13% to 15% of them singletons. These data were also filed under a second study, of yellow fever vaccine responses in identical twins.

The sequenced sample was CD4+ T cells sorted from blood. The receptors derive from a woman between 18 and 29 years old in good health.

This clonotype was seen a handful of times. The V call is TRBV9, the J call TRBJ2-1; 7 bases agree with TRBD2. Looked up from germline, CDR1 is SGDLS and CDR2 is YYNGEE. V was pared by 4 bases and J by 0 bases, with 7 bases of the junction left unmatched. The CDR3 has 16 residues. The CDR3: CASSSTSRSSYNEQFF. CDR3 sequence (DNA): TGTGCCAGCAGCTCGACTAGCCGGAGCTCCTACAATGAGCAGTTCTTC. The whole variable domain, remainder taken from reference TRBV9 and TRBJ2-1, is DSGVTQTPKHLITATGQRVTLRCSPRSGDLSVYWYQQSLDQGLQFLIQYYNGEERAKGNILERFSAQQFPDLHSELNLSSLELGDSALYFCASSSTSRSSYNEQFFGPGTRLTVL.

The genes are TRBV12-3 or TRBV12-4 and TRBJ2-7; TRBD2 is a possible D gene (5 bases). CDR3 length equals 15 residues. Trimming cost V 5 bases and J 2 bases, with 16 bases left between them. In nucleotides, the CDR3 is TGTGCCAGCAGTAAAGGGAGACATACGGCCTACGAGCAGTACTTC. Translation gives CASSKGRHTAYEQYF.

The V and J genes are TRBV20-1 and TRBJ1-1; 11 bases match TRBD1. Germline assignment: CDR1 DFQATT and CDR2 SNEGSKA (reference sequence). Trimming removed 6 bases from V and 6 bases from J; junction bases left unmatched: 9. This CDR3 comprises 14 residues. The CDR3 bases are TGCAGTGCGGCGGGACAGGGGGTTTTCTCTGAAGCTTTCTTT. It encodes CSAAGQGVFSEAFF.

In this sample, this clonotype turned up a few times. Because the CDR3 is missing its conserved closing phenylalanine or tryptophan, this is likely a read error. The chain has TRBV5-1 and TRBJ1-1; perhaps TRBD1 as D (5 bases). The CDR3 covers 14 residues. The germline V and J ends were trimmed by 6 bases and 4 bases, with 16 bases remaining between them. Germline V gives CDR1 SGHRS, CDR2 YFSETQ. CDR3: CASTPTPGGTEAFL. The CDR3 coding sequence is TGCGCCAGCACCCCAACCCCCGGGGGCACTGAAGCTTTCCTT.

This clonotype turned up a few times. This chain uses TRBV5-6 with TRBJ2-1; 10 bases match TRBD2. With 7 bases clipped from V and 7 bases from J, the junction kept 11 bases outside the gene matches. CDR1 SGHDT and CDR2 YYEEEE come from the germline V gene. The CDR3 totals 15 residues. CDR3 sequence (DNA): TGTGCCAGCCAAGGCCTAGCGGGAGATAAAAATGAGCAGTTCTTC. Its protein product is CASQGLAGDKNEQFF.

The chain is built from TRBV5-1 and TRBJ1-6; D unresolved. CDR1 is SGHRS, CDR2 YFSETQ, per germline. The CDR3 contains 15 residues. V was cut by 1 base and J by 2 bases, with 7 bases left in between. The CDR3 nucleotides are TGCGCCAGCAGCTTGTCACAGACCTATAATTCACCCCTCCACTTT. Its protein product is CASSLSQTYNSPLHF.

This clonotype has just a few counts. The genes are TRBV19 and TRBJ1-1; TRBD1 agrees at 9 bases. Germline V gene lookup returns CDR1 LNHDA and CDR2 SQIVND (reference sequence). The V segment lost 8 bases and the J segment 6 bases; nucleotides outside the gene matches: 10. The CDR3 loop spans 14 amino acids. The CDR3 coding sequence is TGTGCCAGTCACCCCAGGGACAGGGTCGCTGAAGCTTTCTTT. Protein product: CASHPRDRVAEAFF.

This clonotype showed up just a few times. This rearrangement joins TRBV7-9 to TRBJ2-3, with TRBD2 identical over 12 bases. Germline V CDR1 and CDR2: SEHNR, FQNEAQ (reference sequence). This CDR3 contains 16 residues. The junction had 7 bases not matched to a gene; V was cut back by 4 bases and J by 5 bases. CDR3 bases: TGTGCCAGCAGCTGGACTAGCGGGGCCTTGGGAGATACGCAGTATTTT. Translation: CASSWTSGALGDTQYF.